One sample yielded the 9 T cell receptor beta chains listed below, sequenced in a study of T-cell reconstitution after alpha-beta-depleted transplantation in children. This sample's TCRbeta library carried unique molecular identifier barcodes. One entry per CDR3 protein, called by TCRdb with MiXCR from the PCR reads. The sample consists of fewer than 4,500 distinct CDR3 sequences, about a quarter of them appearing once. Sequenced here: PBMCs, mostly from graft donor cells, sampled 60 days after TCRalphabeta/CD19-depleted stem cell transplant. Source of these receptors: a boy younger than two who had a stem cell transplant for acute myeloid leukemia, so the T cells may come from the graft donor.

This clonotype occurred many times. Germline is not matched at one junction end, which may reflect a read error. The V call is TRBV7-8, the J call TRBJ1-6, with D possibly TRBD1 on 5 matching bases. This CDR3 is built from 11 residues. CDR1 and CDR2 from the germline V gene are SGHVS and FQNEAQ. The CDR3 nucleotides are TGCCAGGGCTTGGAAAATTCACCCCTCCACTTT. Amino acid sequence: CQGLENSPLHF.

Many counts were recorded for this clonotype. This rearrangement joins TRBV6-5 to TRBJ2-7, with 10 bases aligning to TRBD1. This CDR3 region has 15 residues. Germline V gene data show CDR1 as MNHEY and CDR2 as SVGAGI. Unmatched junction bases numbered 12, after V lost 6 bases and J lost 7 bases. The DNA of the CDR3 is TGTGCCAGCAGCCAAGGAGGGACAGGGGAGAGGGAGCAGTACGTC. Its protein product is CASSQGGTGEREQYV.

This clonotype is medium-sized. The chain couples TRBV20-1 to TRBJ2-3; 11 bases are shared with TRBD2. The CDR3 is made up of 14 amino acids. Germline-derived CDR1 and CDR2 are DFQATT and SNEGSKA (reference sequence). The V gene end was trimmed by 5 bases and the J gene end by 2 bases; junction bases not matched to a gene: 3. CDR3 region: CSARLAGNTDTQYF. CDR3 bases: TGCAGTGCTCGACTAGCGGGGAACACAGATACGCAGTATTTT.

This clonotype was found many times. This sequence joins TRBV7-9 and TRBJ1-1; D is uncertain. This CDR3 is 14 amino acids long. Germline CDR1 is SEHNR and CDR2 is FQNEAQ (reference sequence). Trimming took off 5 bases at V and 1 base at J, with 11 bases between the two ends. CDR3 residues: CASSQRAGNTEAFF. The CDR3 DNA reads TGTGCCAGCAGCCAGCGGGCAGGGAACACTGAAGCTTTCTTT.

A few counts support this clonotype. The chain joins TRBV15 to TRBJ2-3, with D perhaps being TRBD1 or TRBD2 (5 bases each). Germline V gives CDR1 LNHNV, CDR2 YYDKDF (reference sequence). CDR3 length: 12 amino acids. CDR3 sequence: CYFLGGTDTQYF. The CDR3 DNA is TGTTATTTCTTGGGGGGCACAGATACGCAGTATTTT.

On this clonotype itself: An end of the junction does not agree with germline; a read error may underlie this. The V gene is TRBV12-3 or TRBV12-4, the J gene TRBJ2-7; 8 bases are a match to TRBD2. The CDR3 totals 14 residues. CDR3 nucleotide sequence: TGTGCCAGAAGTTTAGCGGGATCAACCTACGAGCAGTACTTC. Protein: CARSLAGSTYEQYF.

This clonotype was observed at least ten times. The CDR3 sequence is CASSRGQGASGYTF. CDR3 bases: TGTGCCAGCAGTCGTGGACAGGGGGCGTCCGGCTACACCTTC. The chain combines TRBV2 with TRBJ1-2; 11 nucleotides match TRBD1. J lost 8 bases, V lost 5 bases, and 7 bases had no gene match. Looked up from germline, CDR1 is SNHLY and CDR2 is FYNNEI. The CDR3 sequence is 14 residues long.

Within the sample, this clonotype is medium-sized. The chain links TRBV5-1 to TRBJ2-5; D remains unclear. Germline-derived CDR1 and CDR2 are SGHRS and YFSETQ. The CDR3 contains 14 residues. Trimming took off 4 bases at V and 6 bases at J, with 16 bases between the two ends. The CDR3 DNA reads TGCGCCAGCAGCCCCCGGATGGACGGTCAGACCCAGTACTTC. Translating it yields CASSPRMDGQTQYF.

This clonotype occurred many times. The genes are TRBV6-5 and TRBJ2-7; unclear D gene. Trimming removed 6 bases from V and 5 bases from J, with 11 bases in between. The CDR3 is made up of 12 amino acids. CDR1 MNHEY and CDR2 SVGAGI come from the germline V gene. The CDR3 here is CASSRWKDEQYF. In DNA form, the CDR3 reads TGTGCCAGCAGCCGTTGGAAGGACGAGCAGTACTTC.